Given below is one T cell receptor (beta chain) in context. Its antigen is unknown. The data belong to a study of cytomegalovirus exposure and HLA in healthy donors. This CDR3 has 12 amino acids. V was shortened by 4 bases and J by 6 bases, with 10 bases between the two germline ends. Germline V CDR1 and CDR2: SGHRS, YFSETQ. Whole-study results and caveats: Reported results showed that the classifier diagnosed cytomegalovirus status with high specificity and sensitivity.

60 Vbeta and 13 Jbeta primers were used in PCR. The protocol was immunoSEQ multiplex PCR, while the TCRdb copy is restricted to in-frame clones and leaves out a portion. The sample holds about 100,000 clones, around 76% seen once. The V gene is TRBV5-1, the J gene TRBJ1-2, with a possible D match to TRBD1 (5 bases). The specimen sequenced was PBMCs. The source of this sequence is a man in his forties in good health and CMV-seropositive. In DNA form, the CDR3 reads TGCGCCAGCAGCAAGACAGCCGATGGCTACACCTTC. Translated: CASSKTADGYTF. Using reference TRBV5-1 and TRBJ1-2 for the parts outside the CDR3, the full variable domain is KAGVTQTPRYLIKTRGQQVTLSCSPISGHRSVSWYQQTPGQGLQFLFEYFSETQRNKGNFPGRFSGRQFSNSRSEMNVSTLELGDSALYLCASSKTADGYTFGSGTRLTVV.